These T cell receptor beta chains were read from a single sample in a study of type 1 regulatory T cells. No antigen has been assigned to these receptors. TCRdb re-derived calls from the reads in MiXCR, one entry per CDR3 protein. The sample includes 60,000 to 70,000 distinct CDR3 sequences, around 49% seen only once; the top ten take roughly 2.2%. The sample taken for sequencing was cultured non-Tr1 T cells, either the whole culture or a sorted T cell fraction (not recorded which). The receptors here all came from a human donor in good health. Both conserved end residues are part of each CDR3.

>TRBV4-1|TRBJ2-5
CASSSRIAAETQYF
>TRBV11-1|TRBJ2-7
CASSLAATSYEQYF
>TRBV5-5|TRBJ2-2
CASSPRTGSNTGELFF
>TRBV5-1|TRBJ1-2
CASSGGGGIARGYTF
>TRBV29-1|TRBJ1-2
CSVEKGGPNYGYTF
>TRBV7-2|TRBJ2-1
CASSLFPRGPPGAEQFF
>TRBV10-3|TRBJ1-1
CAIRPQERGITEAFF
>TRBV18|TRBJ1-5
CASSRQPTSNQPQHF
>TRBV5-1|TRBJ1-5
CASSLRTGSNQPQHF
>TRBV7-9|TRBJ1-1
CASRLTGADTEAFF
>TRBV4-1|TRBJ2-5
CASSRLQSETQYF
>TRBV6-1|TRBJ1-3
CASRAGTGSRSGNTIYF
>TRBV5-1|TRBJ2-7
CASSFGGSIYEQYF
>TRBV27|TRBJ1-1
CASSITGTGEAFF
>TRBV19|TRBJ1-3
CASSNQGLSSGNTIYF
>TRBV30|TRBJ2-2
CAWRGSTGELFF
>TRBV7-2|TRBJ2-5
CASSWTSLVAQYF
>TRBV28|TRBJ2-7
CASHSSGAEQYF
>TRBV27|TRBJ2-5
CASSLSSRVQETQYF
>TRBV19|TRBJ2-1
CASRMAVAHEQFF
>TRBV6-2/TRBV6-3|TRBJ2-7
CASIGAGTGEGDEQYF
>TRBV5-6|TRBJ2-3
CASSLFLTSGGADTQYF
>TRBV6-6|TRBJ1-5
CASSSWTDNQPQHF
>TRBV28|TRBJ2-3
CASSKGGSGTDTQYF
>TRBV12-3/TRBV12-4|TRBJ2-5
CASSLDSHSQETQYF
>TRBV12-3/TRBV12-4|TRBJ2-5
CASSSGTVKETQYF
>TRBV19|TRBJ2-1
CACSMSGQLYNEQFF
>TRBV30|TRBJ1-1
CAWSVAQGGTEAFF
>TRBV15|TRBJ2-5
CATSRGRGRETQYF
>TRBV7-2|TRBJ2-7
CASSLAIRRLAGEQYF
>TRBV28|TRBJ1-1
CASSLKNTEAFF
>TRBV20-1|TRBJ2-7
CSARRDSSPHEQYF
>TRBV2|TRBJ2-3
CASSVDRKADTQYF
>TRBV5-1|TRBJ1-6
CASSLGIGTGVGSPLHF
>TRBV28|TRBJ1-2
CASSLIENRIYTF
>TRBV6-5|TRBJ2-1
CASSHRRLAGGLSSYNEQFF
>TRBV7-9|TRBJ2-7
CASTSGGTSYEQYF
>TRBV27|TRBJ1-3
CASSQNQHSGNTIYF
>TRBV11-2|TRBJ1-6
CASSLDPGISPLHF
>TRBV12-3/TRBV12-4|TRBJ1-1
CASSFTTYRVNTEAFF
>TRBV10-3|TRBJ2-7
CAIRDSYEQYF
>TRBV10-3|TRBJ2-7
CAISDARGLSYEQYF
>TRBV10-3|TRBJ2-1
CAIGTSGGPGYNEQFF
>TRBV20-1|TRBJ2-5
CSAREGGGRETQYF
>TRBV2|TRBJ1-2
CASSERRDYGYTF
>TRBV20-1|TRBJ2-3
CSATERSTGDTQYF
>TRBV20-1|TRBJ1-1
CSAGLGRDTEAFF
>TRBV20-1|TRBJ2-5
CSAEPAGLAGGHGTQYF
>TRBV28|TRBJ1-1
CASSLSGGGTEAFF
>TRBV5-1|TRBJ1-5
CASSLGWRDNQPQHF
>TRBV7-2|TRBJ2-1
CASSPQGQGFYNEQFF
>TRBV5-1|TRBJ2-7
CASSREGQVYEQYF
>TRBV5-1|TRBJ2-5
CASSLTPDQETQYF
>TRBV4-1|TRBJ2-2
CASSQRGDTGELFF
>TRBV5-4|TRBJ2-2
CASSRNTGTGELFF
>TRBV6-6|TRBJ1-2
CASSDGGYYGYTF
>TRBV18|TRBJ2-7
CASSPPGSRDEQYF
>TRBV9|TRBJ1-4
CASSVPRRGRSEKLFF
>TRBV9|TRBJ2-7
CASSAAPGSYEQYF
>TRBV6-7|TRBJ1-5
CASSYSAGTVSRPQHF